The clone carrying this T cell receptor (beta chain) was counted a few times. As yet, its antigen is unknown. The data were taken from a study of T-cell memory formation after mild COVID-19. Findings and limits, study-wide: CD4+ clones that contracted lay mainly in CM and EM; CD8+ ones lay in EMRA.

Employing constant-segment primers, 5'RACE generated TCR alpha and TCR beta cDNA libraries bearing sample barcodes and UMIs. TCRdb analysed the 5' RACE reads with MiXCR anew, one entry per CDR3 protein. The sample shows about 320,000 distinct CDR3 sequences, 14% of them seen only once. CDR1 is SEHNR, CDR2 FQNEAQ, per germline (reference sequence). Trimming left V 5 bases short and J 2 bases short, with 13 bases between. The CDR3 spans 15 residues. The chain combines TRBV7-9 with TRBJ1-3; D may be TRBD1 (6 bases). The sequence was obtained from a man between 18 and 29 years old who had mild COVID-19 (a few samples of this study predate the infection). Cell type and time point are not known. Sequencing was done on a sample of PBMCs or a T cell subset sorted from them (not recorded which). CDR3 in DNA: TGTGCCAGCAGCAAGCAGGACAGAGCTGGAAACACCATATATTTT. Its translation: CASSKQDRAGNTIYF.